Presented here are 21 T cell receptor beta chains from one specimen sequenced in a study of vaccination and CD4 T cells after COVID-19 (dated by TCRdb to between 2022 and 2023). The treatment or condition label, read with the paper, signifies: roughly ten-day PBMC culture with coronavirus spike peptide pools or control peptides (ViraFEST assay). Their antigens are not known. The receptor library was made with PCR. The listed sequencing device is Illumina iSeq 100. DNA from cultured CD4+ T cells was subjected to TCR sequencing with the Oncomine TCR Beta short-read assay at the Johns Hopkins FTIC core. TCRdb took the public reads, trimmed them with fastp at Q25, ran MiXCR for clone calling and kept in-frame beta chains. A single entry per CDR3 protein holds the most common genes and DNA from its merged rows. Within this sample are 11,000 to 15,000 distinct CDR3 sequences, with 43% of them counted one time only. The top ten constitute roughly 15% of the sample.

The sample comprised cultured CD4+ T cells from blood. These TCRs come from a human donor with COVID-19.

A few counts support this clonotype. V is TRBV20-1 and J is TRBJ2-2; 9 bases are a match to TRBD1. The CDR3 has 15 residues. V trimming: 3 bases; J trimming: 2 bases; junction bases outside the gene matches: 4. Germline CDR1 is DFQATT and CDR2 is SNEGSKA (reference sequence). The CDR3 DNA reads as TGCAGTGCTAGCCGGGACAGGGCCAACACCGGGGAGCTGTTTTTT. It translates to CSASRDRANTGELFF.

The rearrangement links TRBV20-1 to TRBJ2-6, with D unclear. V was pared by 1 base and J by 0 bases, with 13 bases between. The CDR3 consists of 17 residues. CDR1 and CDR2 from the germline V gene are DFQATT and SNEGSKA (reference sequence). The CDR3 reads CSARALPPDSGANVLTF. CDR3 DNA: TGCAGTGCTAGAGCCTTACCCCCCGACTCTGGGGCCAACGTCCTGACTTTC.

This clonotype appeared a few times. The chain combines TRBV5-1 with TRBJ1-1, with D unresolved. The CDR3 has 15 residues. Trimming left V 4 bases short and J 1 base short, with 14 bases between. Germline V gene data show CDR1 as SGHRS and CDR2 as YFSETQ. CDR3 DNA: TGCGCCAGCAGCGGGCTGCCCGAGGGGAACACTGAAGCTTTCTTT. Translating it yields CASSGLPEGNTEAFF.

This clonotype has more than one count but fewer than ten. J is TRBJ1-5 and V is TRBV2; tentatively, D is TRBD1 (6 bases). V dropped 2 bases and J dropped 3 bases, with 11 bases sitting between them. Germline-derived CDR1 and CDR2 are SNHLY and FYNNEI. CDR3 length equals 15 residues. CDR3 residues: CASSENRVNNQPQHF. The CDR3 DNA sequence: TGTGCCAGCAGTGAAAACAGGGTCAACAATCAGCCCCAGCATTTT.

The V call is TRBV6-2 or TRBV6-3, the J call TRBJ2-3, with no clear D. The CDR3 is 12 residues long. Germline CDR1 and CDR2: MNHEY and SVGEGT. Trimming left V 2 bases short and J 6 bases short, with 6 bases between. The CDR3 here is CASSYVGDTQYF. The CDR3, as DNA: TGTGCCAGCAGTTACGTGGGTGATACGCAGTATTTT.

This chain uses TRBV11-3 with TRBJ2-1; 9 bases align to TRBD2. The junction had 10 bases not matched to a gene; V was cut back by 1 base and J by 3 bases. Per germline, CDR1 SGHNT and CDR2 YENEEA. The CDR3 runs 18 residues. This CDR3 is CASSLGVLAGVNYNEQFF. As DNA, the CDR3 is TGTGCCAGCAGCTTAGGGGTCTTAGCGGGGGTGAACTACAATGAGCAGTTCTTC.

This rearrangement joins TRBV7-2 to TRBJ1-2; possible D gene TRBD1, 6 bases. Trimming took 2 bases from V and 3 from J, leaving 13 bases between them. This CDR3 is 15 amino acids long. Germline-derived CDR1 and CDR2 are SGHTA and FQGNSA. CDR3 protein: CASSLQGSGDYGYTF. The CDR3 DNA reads TGTGCCAGCAGCTTACAAGGTTCAGGGGACTATGGCTACACCTTC.

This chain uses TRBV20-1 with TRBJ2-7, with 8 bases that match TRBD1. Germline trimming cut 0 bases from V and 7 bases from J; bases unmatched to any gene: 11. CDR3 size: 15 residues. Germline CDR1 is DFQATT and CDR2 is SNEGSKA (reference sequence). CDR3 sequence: CSARDRRTGRGEQYF. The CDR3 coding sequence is TGCAGTGCTAGAGATCGCAGGACAGGGAGAGGGGAGCAGTACTTC.

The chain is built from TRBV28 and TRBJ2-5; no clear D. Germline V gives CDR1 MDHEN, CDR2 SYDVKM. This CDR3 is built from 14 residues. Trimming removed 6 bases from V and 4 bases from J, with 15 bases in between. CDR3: CASRSQGQAETQYF. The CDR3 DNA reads TGTGCCAGCAGATCTCAAGGGCAGGCAGAGACCCAGTACTTC.

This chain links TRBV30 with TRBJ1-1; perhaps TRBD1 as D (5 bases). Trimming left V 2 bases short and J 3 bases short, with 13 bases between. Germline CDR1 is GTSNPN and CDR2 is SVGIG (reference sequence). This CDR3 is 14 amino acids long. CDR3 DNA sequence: TGTGCCTGGAGTCCCCATGGGGGGTACACTGAAGCTTTCTTT. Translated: CAWSPHGGYTEAFF.

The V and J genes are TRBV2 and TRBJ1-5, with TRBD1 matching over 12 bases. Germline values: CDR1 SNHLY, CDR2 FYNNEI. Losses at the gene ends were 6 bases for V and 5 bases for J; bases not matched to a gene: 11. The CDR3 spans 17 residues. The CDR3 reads CASSLGTGGWNDQPQHF. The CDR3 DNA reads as TGTGCCAGCAGCCTCGGGACAGGGGGCTGGAATGATCAGCCCCAGCATTTT.

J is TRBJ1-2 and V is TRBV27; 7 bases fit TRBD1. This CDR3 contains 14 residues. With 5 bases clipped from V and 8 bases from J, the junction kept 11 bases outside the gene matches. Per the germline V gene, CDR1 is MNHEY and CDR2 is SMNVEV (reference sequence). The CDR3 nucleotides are TGTGCCAGCAGTCGCCTCGAGGGGGCGCAAGGCTACACCTTC. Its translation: CASSRLEGAQGYTF.

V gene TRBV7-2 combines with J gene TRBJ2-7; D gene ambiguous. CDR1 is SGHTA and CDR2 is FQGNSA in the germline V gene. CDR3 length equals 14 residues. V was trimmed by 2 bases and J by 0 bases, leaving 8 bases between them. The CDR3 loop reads CASSLRGRSYEQYF. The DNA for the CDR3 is TGTGCCAGCAGCTTACGCGGCCGCTCCTACGAGCAGTACTTC.

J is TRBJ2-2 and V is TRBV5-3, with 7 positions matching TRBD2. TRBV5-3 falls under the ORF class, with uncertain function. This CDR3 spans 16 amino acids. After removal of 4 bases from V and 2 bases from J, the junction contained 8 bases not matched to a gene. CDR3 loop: CARSQTGTKNTGELFF. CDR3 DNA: TGTGCCAGAAGCCAAACGGGGACTAAAAACACCGGGGAGCTGTTTTTT.

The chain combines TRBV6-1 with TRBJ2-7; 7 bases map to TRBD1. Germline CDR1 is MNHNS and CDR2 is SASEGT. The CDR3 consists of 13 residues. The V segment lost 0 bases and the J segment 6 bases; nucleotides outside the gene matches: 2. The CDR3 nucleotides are TGTGCCAGCAGTGAAGCAGGGGGCATCGAGCAGTACTTC. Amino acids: CASSEAGGIEQYF.

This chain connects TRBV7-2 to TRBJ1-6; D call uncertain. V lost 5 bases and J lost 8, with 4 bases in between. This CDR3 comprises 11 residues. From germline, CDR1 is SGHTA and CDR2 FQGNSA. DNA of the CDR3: TGTGCCAGCAGCCGAGATTCACCCCTCCACTTT. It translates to CASSRDSPLHF.

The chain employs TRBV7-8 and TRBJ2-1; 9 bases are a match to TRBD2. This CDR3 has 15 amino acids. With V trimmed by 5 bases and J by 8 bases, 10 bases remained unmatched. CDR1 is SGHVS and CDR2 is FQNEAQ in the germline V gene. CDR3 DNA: TGTGCCAGCAGCGGAGTCCGCGGGGGGGCAGATGAGCAGTTCTTC. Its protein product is CASSGVRGGADEQFF. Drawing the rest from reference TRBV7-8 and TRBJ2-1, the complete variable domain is GAGVSQSPRYKVAKRGQDVALRCDPISGHVSLFWYQQALGQGPEFLTYFQNEAQLDKSGLPSDRFFAERPEGSVSTLKIQRTQQEDSAVYLCASSGVRGGADEQFFGPGTRLTVL.

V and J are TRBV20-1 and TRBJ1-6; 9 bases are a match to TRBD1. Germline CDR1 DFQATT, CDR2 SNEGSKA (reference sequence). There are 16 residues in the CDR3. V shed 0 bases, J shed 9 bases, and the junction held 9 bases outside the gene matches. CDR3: CSAREVGGQGVSPLHF. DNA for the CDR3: TGCAGTGCTAGAGAGGTAGGGGGACAGGGCGTTTCACCCCTCCACTTT.

CDR3 nucleotides: TGTGCCAGCAGTTTATACCCCATTTCGACAGCCATCACCTCCTACGAGCAGTACTTC. Translating it yields CASSLYPISTAITSYEQYF. V usage is TRBV27 and J usage is TRBJ2-7; a weak D match, TRBD1 (5 bases). Trimming cost V 1 base and J 0 bases, with 22 bases left between them. Germline CDR1 reads MNHEY; CDR2 reads SMNVEV (reference sequence). The CDR3 extends over 19 amino acids.

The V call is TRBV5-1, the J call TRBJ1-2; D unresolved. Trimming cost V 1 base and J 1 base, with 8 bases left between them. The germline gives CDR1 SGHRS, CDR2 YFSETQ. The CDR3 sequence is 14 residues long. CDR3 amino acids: CASSLTASNYGYTF. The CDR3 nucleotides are TGCGCCAGCAGCTTGACAGCAAGTAACTATGGCTACACCTTC.

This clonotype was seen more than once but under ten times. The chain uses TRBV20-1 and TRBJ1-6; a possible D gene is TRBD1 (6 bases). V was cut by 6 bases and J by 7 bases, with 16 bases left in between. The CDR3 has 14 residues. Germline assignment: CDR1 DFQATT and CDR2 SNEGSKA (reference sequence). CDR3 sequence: CSAYQGTKNSPLHF. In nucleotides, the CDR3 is TGCAGTGCATACCAGGGGACTAAAAATTCACCCCTCCACTTT.